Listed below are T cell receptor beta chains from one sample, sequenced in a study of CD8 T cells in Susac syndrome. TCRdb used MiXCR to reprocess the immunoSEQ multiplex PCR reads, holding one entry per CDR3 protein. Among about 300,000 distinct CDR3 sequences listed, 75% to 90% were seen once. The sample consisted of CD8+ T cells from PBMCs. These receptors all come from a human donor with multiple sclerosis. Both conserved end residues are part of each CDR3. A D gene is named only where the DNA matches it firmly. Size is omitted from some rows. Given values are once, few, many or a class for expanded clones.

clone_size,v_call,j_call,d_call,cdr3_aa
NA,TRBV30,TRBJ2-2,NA,CAWSWGDRESGELFF
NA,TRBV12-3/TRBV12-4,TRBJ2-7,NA,CASSPLDGTSDEQYF
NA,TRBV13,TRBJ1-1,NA,CASSLGLEGTEAFF
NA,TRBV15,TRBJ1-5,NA,CATSRDRTRGQPQHF
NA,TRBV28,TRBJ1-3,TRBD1,CASSSLDRAGNTIYF
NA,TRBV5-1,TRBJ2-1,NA,CASSLAGLTYNEQFF
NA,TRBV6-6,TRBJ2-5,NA,CATTSGAFQETQYF
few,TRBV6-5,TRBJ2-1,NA,CASSQSDNEQFF
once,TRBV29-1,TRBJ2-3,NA,CSVEGRGARTDTQYF
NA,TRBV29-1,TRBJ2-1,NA,CSVGIYSYNEQFF
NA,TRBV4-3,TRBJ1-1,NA,CASSQGAQDTEAFF
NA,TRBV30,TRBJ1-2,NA,CAWSTGGLYGYTF
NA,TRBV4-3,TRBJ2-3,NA,CASSQDRGGNTQYF
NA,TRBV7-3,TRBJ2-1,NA,CASSSFPGNEQFF
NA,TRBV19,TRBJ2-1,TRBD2,CASSIFSLAGSSYNEQFF
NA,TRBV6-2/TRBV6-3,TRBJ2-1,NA,CASSYSLVGGYNEQFF
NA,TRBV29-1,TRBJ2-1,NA,CSGARELSYNEQFF
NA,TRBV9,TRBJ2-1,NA,CASSGRGSEQFF
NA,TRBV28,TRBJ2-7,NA,CASSTPRDLRGYEQYF
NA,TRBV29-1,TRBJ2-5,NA,CSVGGVRETQYF
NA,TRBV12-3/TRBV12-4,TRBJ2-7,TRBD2,CASSLAGSMNEQYF
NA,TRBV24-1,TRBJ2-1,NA,CATSDDNEQFF
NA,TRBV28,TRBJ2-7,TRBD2,CASSFRGLAGGEQYF
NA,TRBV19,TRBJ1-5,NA,CATNGGYSNQPQHF